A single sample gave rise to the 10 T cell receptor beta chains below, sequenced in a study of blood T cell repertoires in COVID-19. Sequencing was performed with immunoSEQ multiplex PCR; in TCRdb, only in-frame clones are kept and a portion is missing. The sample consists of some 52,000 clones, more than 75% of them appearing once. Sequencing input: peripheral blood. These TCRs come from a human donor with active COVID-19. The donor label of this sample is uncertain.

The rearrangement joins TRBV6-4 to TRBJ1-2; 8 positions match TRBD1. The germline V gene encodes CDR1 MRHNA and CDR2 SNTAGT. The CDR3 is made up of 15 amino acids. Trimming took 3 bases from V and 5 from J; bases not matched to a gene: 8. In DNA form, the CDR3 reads TGTGCCAGCAGTGAGAGGCCAGGGGGCGCTTATGGCTACACCTTC. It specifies CASSERPGGAYGYTF.

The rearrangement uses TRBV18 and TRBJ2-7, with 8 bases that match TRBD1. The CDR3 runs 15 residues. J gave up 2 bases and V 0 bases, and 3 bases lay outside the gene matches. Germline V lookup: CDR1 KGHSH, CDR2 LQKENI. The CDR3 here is CASSPPAGGPYEQYF. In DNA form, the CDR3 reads TGTGCCAGCTCACCACCGGCAGGGGGCCCCTACGAGCAGTACTTC.

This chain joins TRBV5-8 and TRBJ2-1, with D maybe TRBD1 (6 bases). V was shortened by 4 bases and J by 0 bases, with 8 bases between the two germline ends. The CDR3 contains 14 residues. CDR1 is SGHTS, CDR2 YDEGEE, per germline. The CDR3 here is CASSPTGSYNEQFF. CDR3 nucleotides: TGTGCCAGCAGCCCGACAGGCTCCTACAATGAGCAGTTCTTC.

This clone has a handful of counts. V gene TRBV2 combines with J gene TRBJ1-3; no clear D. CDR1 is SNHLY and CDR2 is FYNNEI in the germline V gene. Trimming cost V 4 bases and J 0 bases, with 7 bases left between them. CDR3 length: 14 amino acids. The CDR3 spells CASSAQYSGNTIYF. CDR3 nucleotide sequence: TGTGCCAGCAGTGCCCAGTACTCTGGAAACACCATATATTTT.

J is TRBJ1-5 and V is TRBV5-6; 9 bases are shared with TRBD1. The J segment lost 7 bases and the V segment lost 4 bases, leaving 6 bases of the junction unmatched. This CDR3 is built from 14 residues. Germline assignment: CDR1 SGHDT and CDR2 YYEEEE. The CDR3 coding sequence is TGTGCCAGCAGCCCTGGGACAGGGAACCAGCCCCAGCATTTT. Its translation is CASSPGTGNQPQHF. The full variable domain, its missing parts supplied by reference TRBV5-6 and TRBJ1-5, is DAGVTQSPTHLIKTRGQQVTLRCSPKSGHDTVSWYQQALGQGPQFIFQYYEEEERQRGNFPDRFSGHQFPNYSSELNVNALLLGDSALYLCASSPGTGNQPQHFGDGTRLSIL.

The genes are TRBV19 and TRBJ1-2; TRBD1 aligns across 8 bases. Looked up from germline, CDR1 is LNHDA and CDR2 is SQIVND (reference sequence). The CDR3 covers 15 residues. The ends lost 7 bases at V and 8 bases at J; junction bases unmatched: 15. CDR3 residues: CASKRADRGKYGYTF. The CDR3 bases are TGTGCCAGTAAGCGCGCCGACAGGGGAAAATACGGCTACACCTTC.

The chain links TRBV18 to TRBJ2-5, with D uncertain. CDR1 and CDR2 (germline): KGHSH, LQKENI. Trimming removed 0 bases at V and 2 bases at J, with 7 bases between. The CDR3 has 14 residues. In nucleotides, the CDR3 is TGTGCCAGCTCACCACCCCACAGACAAGAGACCCAGTACTTC. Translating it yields CASSPPHRQETQYF.

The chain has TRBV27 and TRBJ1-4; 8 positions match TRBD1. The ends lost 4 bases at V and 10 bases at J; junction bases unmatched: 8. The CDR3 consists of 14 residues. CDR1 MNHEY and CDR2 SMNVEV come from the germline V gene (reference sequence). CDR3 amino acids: CASSSLGTGGKLFF. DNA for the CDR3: TGTGCCAGCAGTTCCCTCGGGACAGGTGGAAAACTGTTTTTT.

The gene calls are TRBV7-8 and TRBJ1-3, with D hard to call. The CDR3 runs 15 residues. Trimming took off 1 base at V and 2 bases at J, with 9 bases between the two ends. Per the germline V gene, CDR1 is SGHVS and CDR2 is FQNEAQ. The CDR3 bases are TGTGCCAGCAGCTTAGAGAGCGGGGCTGGAAACACCATATATTTT. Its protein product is CASSLESGAGNTIYF. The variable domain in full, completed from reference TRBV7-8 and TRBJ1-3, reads GAGVSQSPRYKVAKRGQDVALRCDPISGHVSLFWYQQALGQGPEFLTYFQNEAQLDKSGLPSDRFFAERPEGSVSTLKIQRTQQEDSAVYLCASSLESGAGNTIYFGEGSWLTVV.

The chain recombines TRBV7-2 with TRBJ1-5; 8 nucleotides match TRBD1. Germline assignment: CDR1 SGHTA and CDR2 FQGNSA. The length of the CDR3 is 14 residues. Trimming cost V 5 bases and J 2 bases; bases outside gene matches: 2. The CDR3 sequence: CASSQGQGNQPQHF. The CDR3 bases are TGTGCCAGCAGCCAGGGACAGGGCAATCAGCCCCAGCATTTT.